The 28 T cell receptor beta chains below come from one sample, sequenced in a study of molecular identifiers for immune sequencing clone quantification. TCRdb itself ran the PCR reads through MiXCR, one entry per CDR3 protein. The sample yields 60,000 to 80,000 distinct CDR3 sequences, about 18% seen once. Sequencing was carried out using naive CD8+ T cells from blood, with Jurkat cell RNA spiked in. The subset here: FACS-sorted CD8+CD4-CCR7+CD45RA+ naive T cells. The source of these receptors is a human donor in good health. Some libraries in this study had Jurkat cell RNA spiked in.

This clonotype was counted ten times or more. CDR3 sequence reads: CASSVWANEQFF. The DNA for the CDR3 is TGTGCCAGCAGTGTGTGGGCCAATGAGCAGTTCTTC. The chain employs TRBV25-1 and TRBJ2-1; D gene ambiguous. With 4 bases removed from V and 6 bases from J, the gap between germline ends came to 7 bases. This CDR3 is built from 12 residues. Germline CDR1 and CDR2: MGHDK and SYGVNS.

Many counts were recorded for this clonotype. As the CDR3 is not closed by the conserved phenylalanine or tryptophan, this likely results from a read error. The chain is built from TRBV13 and TRBJ2-7, with 12 bases fitting TRBD1. The CDR3 covers 18 residues. J was trimmed by 4 bases and V by 5 bases; bases with no gene match: 15. Germline loops: CDR1 PRHDT, CDR2 FYEKMQ (reference sequence). The CDR3 coding sequence is TGTGCCAGCAGCCACTTAGGGACAGGGGGCCCCGGGGTGTACGAGCAGTACCTC. This encodes CASSHLGTGGPGVYEQYL.

At least ten counts were recorded for this clonotype. The CDR3 DNA reads TGTGCCAGCAGTGAAAGATGGACAGGGGGACAAGAGACCCAGTACTTC. Residues: CASSERWTGGQETQYF. The J gene is TRBJ2-5, the V gene TRBV25-1; 10 bases are shared with TRBD1. There are 16 residues in the CDR3. After removal of 2 bases from V and 2 bases from J, the junction contained 5 bases not matched to a gene. Looked up from germline, CDR1 is MGHDK and CDR2 is SYGVNS.

This clonotype appeared a few times. The gene calls are TRBV10-3 and TRBJ2-7; tentatively, D is TRBD1 (5 bases). V was shortened by 3 bases and J by 4 bases, with 10 bases between the two germline ends. CDR3 length equals 13 residues. In germline, CDR1 is ENHRY, CDR2 SYGVKD. The CDR3 bases are TGTGCCATCAGTGACCCCGCAGGGTACGAGCAGTACTTC. Translating it yields CAISDPAGYEQYF.

This clonotype showed up many times. The V gene is TRBV10-3, the J gene TRBJ1-1; 10 bases fit TRBD1. The length of the CDR3 is 17 residues. Per germline, CDR1 ENHRY and CDR2 SYGVKD. Unmatched junction bases numbered 10, after V lost 6 bases and J lost 0 bases. The CDR3 nucleotides are TGTGCCATCAGGGAATTTTCCGGGACAGGGGTGAACACTGAAGCTTTCTTT. This encodes CAIREFSGTGVNTEAFF.

This clonotype has a count of ten or more. This rearrangement joins TRBV18 to TRBJ2-6; weak D call: TRBD1 (6 bases). The V end lost 3 bases, the J end lost 2 bases, and 11 bases lay between the germline ends. This CDR3 is 16 amino acids long. Germline V CDR1 and CDR2: KGHSH, LQKENI. The CDR3 protein is CASSPAKGAGANVLTF. The CDR3 nucleotides are TGTGCCAGCTCACCCGCCAAGGGGGCTGGGGCCAACGTCCTGACTTTC.

This clonotype was seen many times. The CDR3 spells CASSYVGGYQETQYF. In nucleotides, the CDR3 is TGTGCCAGCAGTTATGTGGGAGGGTACCAAGAGACCCAGTACTTC. J is TRBJ2-5 and V is TRBV6-6, with 7 bases lining up with TRBD2. V was clipped by 3 bases and J by 0 bases; unmatched bases: 4. The CDR3 has 15 residues. CDR1 is MNHNY, CDR2 SVGAGI, per germline (reference sequence).

This clonotype was seen more than once but under ten times. This chain links TRBV15 with TRBJ2-5; unclear D gene. The germline V gene encodes CDR1 LNHNV and CDR2 YYDKDF (reference sequence). Trimming shortened V by 8 bases and J by 4 bases, and 17 bases separated the two germline ends. The CDR3 runs to 14 residues. CDR3 coding DNA: TGTGCCACCCGCTCTGGCTTTTCTGGAGAGACCCAGTACTTC. Translation: CATRSGFSGETQYF.

This clonotype was picked up many times. The V call is TRBV20-1, the J call TRBJ2-7; no clear D gene. Germline CDR1 is DFQATT and CDR2 is SNEGSKA (reference sequence). V was cut by 0 bases and J by 0 bases, with 6 bases left in between. The CDR3 length is 13 residues. Here the CDR3 DNA reads TGCAGTGCTAGAGAGCCAGACTCCTACGAGCAGTACTTC. Translation: CSAREPDSYEQYF.

V and J are TRBV5-1 and TRBJ2-1, with 11 bases lining up with TRBD1. The CDR3 has 16 amino acids. V dropped 3 bases and J dropped 8; count of bases not matched to a gene: 10. CDR1 is SGHRS, CDR2 YFSETQ, per germline. Written as DNA, the CDR3 is TGCGCCAGCAGCTATGCCGGGACAGGGGGTCTCGATGAGCAGTTCTTC. Encoded protein: CASSYAGTGGLDEQFF.

The chain recombines TRBV15 with TRBJ2-5, with D unresolved. Germline V gives CDR1 LNHNV, CDR2 YYDKDF (reference sequence). The germline V and J ends were trimmed by 1 base and 2 bases, with 8 bases remaining between them. The CDR3 is made up of 14 amino acids. The CDR3 spells CATSRGSGQETQYF. The CDR3 DNA reads TGTGCCACCAGCAGAGGTTCCGGACAAGAGACCCAGTACTTC.

Regarding this clonotype: A much larger clone is a single base away; this may be a read error. This chain uses TRBV7-2 with TRBJ2-7; D unresolved. The CDR3 extends over 11 amino acids. Germline V lookup: CDR1 SGHTA, CDR2 FQGNSA. The ends were cut back, 8 bases at V and 5 bases at J, with 10 bases in the middle. Written as DNA, the CDR3 is TGTGCCAGCCGCGAGGCCCACGAGCAGTACTTC. Translated: CASREAHEQYF.

The chain has TRBV27 and TRBJ2-7, with a possible D match to TRBD1 (5 bases). From germline, CDR1 is MNHEY and CDR2 SMNVEV (reference sequence). The length of the CDR3 is 14 residues. Trimming pared 1 base from V and 3 bases from J, leaving 10 bases between. The CDR3 DNA reads as TGTGCCAGCAGTTTATTGGGCAGGGACTACGAGCAGTACTTC. It encodes CASSLLGRDYEQYF.

This clonotype came up many times. The V gene is TRBV11-2, the J gene TRBJ2-1, with a weak D call TRBD2 (6 bases). Germline CDR1 and CDR2: SGHAT and FQNNGV. The CDR3 runs to 11 residues. V was shortened by 4 bases and J by 11 bases, with 9 bases between the two germline ends. The CDR3 bases are TGTGCCAGCAGCTCGGGACTCCAGCAGTTCTTC. Its protein is CASSSGLQQFF.

There are a few counts of this clonotype. This chain joins TRBV4-1 and TRBJ2-2; D is uncertain. Trimming left V 1 base short and J 5 bases short, with 8 bases between. The CDR3 is 14 amino acids. Germline CDR1 is MGHRA and CDR2 is YSYEKL. The DNA for the CDR3 is TGCGCCAGCAGCCAAGTTAAGGAAACCGGGGAGCTGTTTTTT. The encoded protein is CASSQVKETGELFF.

The sample holds many counts of this clonotype. The CDR3 DNA sequence: TGTGCCAGCAGTTTACAGACGGCGGCTTGGGACGAGCAGTACTTC. Its translation is CASSLQTAAWDEQYF. The chain uses TRBV27 and TRBJ2-7; D is ambiguous. V lost 2 bases and J lost 5, with 16 bases in between. The germline V gene encodes CDR1 MNHEY and CDR2 SMNVEV (reference sequence). The CDR3 length is 15 residues.

The J gene is TRBJ2-5, the V gene TRBV12-3 or TRBV12-4, with 11 bases lining up with TRBD1. The CDR3 sequence is 15 residues long. The junction had 5 bases not matched to a gene; V was cut back by 4 bases and J by 4 bases. The chain's CDR3 is CASSSRTGGPETQYF. The CDR3 bases are TGTGCCAGCAGTTCCCGGACAGGGGGCCCAGAGACCCAGTACTTC.

Many counts were recorded for this clonotype. The J gene is TRBJ1-1, the V gene TRBV20-1, with D unresolved. Germline V lookup: CDR1 DFQATT, CDR2 SNEGSKA (reference sequence). The CDR3 is made up of 14 amino acids. Trimming removed 5 bases from V and 4 bases from J, with 17 bases in between. The CDR3 spells CSAPMSHWSTEAFF. For the CDR3, the DNA is TGCAGTGCTCCGATGTCTCACTGGAGCACTGAAGCTTTCTTT.

This clonotype was seen repeatedly, ten times or more. The chain uses TRBV7-8 and TRBJ2-3; perhaps TRBD1 as D (6 bases). V was pared by 0 bases and J by 1 base, with 14 bases between. Germline CDR1 is SGHVS and CDR2 is FQNEAQ. CDR3 length: 17 amino acids. CDR3 DNA sequence: TGTGCCAGCAGCTTAGCGGGACAAACGAGGCGCACAGATACGCAGTATTTT. Translating gives CASSLAGQTRRTDTQYF.

This clonotype was found many times. The chain has TRBV13 and TRBJ2-7; 11 bases are shared with TRBD2. V trimming: 5 bases; J trimming: 5 bases; junction bases outside the gene matches: 5. The CDR3 spans 14 residues. Germline lookup yields CDR1 PRHDT and CDR2 FYEKMQ (reference sequence). The CDR3 DNA sequence: TGTGCCAGCAGCATACAACTAGCGGGAGACGAGCAGTACTTC. Its protein product is CASSIQLAGDEQYF. Drawing the rest from reference TRBV13 and TRBJ2-7, the complete variable domain is AAGVIQSPRHLIKEKRETATLKCYPIPRHDTVYWYQQGPGQDPQFLISFYEKMQSDKGSIPDRFSAQQFSDYHSELNMSSLELGDSALYFCASSIQLAGDEQYFGPGTRLTVT.

Ten or more counts support this clonotype. The chain couples TRBV3-1 to TRBJ1-1, with 7 bases that match TRBD1. CDR1 and CDR2 from the germline V gene are LGHDT and YNNKEL (reference sequence). The ends lost 2 bases at V and 0 bases at J; junction bases unmatched: 12. The CDR3 spans 18 residues. The CDR3 loop is CASSQKGPGTVMNTEAFF. The DNA of the CDR3 is TGTGCCAGCAGCCAAAAAGGTCCCGGGACAGTCATGAACACTGAAGCTTTCTTT.

Points on this clonotype: A much larger clone is a single base away; this may be a read error. The rearrangement links TRBV27 to TRBJ1-1, with D perhaps TRBD1 (5 bases). This CDR3 is 13 amino acids long. Germline CDR1 and CDR2: MNHEY and SMNVEV (reference sequence). CDR3 DNA sequence: TGTGCCAGTAAAACAGGTCCGAACACTGAATCTTTCTTT. Its translation is CASKTGPNTESFF.

This clonotype was detected many times. DNA of the CDR3: TGTGCCAGCTTAGAAGACAGGGTCGCCGAGACCCAGTACTTC. As protein: CASLEDRVAETQYF. The V call is TRBV7-9, the J call TRBJ2-5; 7 nucleotides agree with TRBD1. The germline V gene encodes CDR1 SEHNR and CDR2 FQNEAQ (reference sequence). V was pared by 8 bases and J by 5 bases, with 11 bases of the junction left unmatched. The length of the CDR3 is 14 residues.

Regarding this clonotype: At one end, the junction sequence differs from germline, possibly due to a read error. The V and J genes are TRBV4-3 and TRBJ2-7; D not certain. CDR1 is LGHNA, CDR2 YSLEER, per germline. The CDR3 extends over 16 amino acids. The DNA for the CDR3 is TGCGCCAGCAGCCGCGTCGAGAATGGAGAGGCGGACGAGCAGCACTTC. Translating gives CASSRVENGEADEQHF.

This clonotype was picked up many times. The rearrangement links TRBV19 to TRBJ2-5, with D maybe TRBD2 (6 bases). Trimming took off 3 bases at V and 0 bases at J, with 11 bases between the two ends. The CDR3 spans 15 residues. Looked up from germline, CDR1 is LNHDA and CDR2 is SQIVND (reference sequence). The CDR3 sequence is CASSMGRDYQETQYF. For the CDR3, the DNA is TGTGCCAGTAGTATGGGCCGGGACTACCAAGAGACCCAGTACTTC.

This clonotype was picked up one time. Being one base from a much bigger clone, this may be a read error. This rearrangement joins TRBV9 to TRBJ2-7; maybe TRBD2 (5 bases). CDR1 and CDR2 (germline): SGDLS, YYNGEE. CDR3 length: 15 residues. Trimming stripped 3 bases from V and 6 bases from J, with 19 bases between. CDR3 in DNA: TGTGCCAGCAGCGCTGACGGTGGGAGCGTCCGCGAGCAGTACTTC. Translation: CASSADGGSVREQYF.

With respect to this clonotype: It may be a read error: a sequence one base away is much more abundant. This rearrangement joins TRBV7-9 to TRBJ2-3; D might be TRBD1 or TRBD2, each matching 7 bases. Germline assignment: CDR1 SEHNR and CDR2 FQNEAQ (reference sequence). The length of the CDR3 is 16 residues. The CDR3 nucleotides read TGTGCCAGCACAGCGGGACAGTCAGCCTTCACAGATACGCGGTATTTT. It yields the protein CASTAGQSAFTDTRYF.

At least ten counts were recorded for this clonotype. V usage is TRBV11-2 and J usage is TRBJ2-6; 13 positions agree with TRBD2. The CDR3 extends over 18 amino acids. Germline V lookup: CDR1 SGHAT, CDR2 FQNNGV. The trim removed 8 bases at V and 2 bases at J, leaving 9 bases unmatched. The DNA of the CDR3 is TGTGCCAGCTTGGGGGGACTAGCGGGATTAGCTGGGGCCAACGTCCTGACTTTC. Translation: CASLGGLAGLAGANVLTF.